Below are 3 T cell receptor beta chains sequenced from a single sample in a study of blood T cell repertoires in COVID-19. Sequencing used immunoSEQ multiplex PCR; TCRdb keeps in-frame clones, though not all of them. The sample includes some 180,000 clones, 86% of them seen just once. The specimen sequenced was PBMCs or T cells enriched from blood (not recorded which). Receptors originate from a woman aged 40-49 years in a cohort exposed to, infected with or recovered from COVID-19 (not recorded which).

The V call is TRBV5-4, the J call TRBJ2-6, with 10 bases that match TRBD1. This CDR3 spans 17 amino acids. Germline V gene sequence: CDR1 SGHNT, CDR2 YYREEE (reference sequence). V shed 1 base and J 1 base; nucleotides not matched to a gene: 2. This CDR3 is CASSLWDRGSGANVLTF. In DNA form, the CDR3 reads TGTGCCAGCAGCTTGTGGGACAGGGGTTCTGGGGCCAACGTCCTGACTTTC.

The V call is TRBV19, the J call TRBJ2-1; TRBD1 is a possible D gene (5 bases). V lost 3 bases, J lost 5 bases, and 11 bases lay in between. Germline lookup yields CDR1 LNHDA and CDR2 SQIVND (reference sequence). The CDR3 is made up of 14 amino acids. The CDR3 sequence is CASSIPGPHNEQFF. The CDR3 region has the DNA TGTGCCAGTAGTATCCCAGGGCCCCACAATGAGCAGTTCTTC.

CDR3 sequence reads: CAISEERGGADTQYF. The CDR3 coding sequence is TGTGCCATCAGTGAGGAGCGGGGGGGGGCAGATACGCAGTATTTT. This chain uses TRBV10-3 with TRBJ2-3, with TRBD2 matching 10 bases. Losses at the gene ends were 2 bases for V and 4 bases for J; bases not matched to a gene: 3. Germline loops: CDR1 ENHRY, CDR2 SYGVKD. The CDR3 is 15 amino acids.